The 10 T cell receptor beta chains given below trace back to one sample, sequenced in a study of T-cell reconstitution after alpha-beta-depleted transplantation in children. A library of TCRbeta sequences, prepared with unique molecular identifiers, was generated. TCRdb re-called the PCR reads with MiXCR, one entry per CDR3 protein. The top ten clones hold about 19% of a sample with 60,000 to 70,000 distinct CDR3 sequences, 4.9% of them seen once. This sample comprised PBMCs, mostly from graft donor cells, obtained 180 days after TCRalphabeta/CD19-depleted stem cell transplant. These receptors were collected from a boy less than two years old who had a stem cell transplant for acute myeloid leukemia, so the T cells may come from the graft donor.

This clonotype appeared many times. The CDR3 coding sequence is TGTGCCAGCACCTCCGTGCTACTACCCCTCCACTTT. It codes for CASTSVLLPLHF. The rearrangement joins TRBV6-1 to TRBJ1-6, with no clear D. The CDR3 totals 12 residues. Trimming left V 7 bases short and J 12 bases short, with 13 bases between. The germline CDR1 and CDR2 sequences are MNHNS and SASEGT.

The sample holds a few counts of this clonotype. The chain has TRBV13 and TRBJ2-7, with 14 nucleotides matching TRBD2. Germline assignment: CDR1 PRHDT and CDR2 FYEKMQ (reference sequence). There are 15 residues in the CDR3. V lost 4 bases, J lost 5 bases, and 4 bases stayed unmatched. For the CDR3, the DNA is TGTGCCAGCAGCTCCGGGACTAGCGGGGGAAACGAGCAGTACGTC. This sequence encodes CASSSGTSGGNEQYV.

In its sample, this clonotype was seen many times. The DNA of the CDR3 is TGCGCCAGCAGCCAAAGATCTCGGGGTCTGTCCCCCACCGGGGAGCTGTTTTTT. Translating it yields CASSQRSRGLSPTGELFF. V usage is TRBV4-3 and J usage is TRBJ2-2, with D perhaps TRBD2 (5 bases). Germline values: CDR1 LGHNA, CDR2 YSLEER. The CDR3 has 18 amino acids. V dropped 2 bases and J dropped 4 bases, with 20 bases sitting between them.

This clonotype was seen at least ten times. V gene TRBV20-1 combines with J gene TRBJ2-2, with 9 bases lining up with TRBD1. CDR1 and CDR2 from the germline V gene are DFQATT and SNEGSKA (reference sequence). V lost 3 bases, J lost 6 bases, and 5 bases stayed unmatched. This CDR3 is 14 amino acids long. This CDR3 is CSASRTGAPGELFF. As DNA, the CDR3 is TGCAGTGCTAGTCGGACAGGGGCCCCCGGGGAGCTGTTTTTT.

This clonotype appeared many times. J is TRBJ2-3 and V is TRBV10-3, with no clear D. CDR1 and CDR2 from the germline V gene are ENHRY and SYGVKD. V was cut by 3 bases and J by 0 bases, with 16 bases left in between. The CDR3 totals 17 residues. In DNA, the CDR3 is TGTGCCATCAGTGACCGGGCGAACCCCACTAGCACAGATACGCAGTATTTT. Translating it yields CAISDRANPTSTDTQYF.

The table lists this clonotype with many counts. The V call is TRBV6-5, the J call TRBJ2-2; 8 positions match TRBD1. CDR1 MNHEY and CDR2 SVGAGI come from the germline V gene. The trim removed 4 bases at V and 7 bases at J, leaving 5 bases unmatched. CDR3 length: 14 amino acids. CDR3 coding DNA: TGTGCCAGCAGTTCCGACAGGGGAGTCGGGGAGCTGTTTTTT. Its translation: CASSSDRGVGELFF.

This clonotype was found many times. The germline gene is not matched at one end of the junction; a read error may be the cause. The CDR3 region has the DNA TGTGCCAGCGAAAAGGTCGGGAACATCGGGGAGCTGTTTTTT. It specifies CASEKVGNIGELFF. The chain uses TRBV6-2 or TRBV6-3 and TRBJ2-2; D might be TRBD2 (5 bases). The CDR3 length is 14 residues. Germline CDR1 reads MNHEY; CDR2 reads SVGEGT.

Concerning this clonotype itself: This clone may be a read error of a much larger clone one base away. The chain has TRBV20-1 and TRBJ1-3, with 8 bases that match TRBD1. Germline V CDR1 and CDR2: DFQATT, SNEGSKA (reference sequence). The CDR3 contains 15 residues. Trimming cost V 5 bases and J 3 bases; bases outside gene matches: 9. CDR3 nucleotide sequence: TGCAGTGCTCCTGGGGGACAGGTGAGTGGAAACACCATATATTTT. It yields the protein CSAPGGQVSGNTIYF.

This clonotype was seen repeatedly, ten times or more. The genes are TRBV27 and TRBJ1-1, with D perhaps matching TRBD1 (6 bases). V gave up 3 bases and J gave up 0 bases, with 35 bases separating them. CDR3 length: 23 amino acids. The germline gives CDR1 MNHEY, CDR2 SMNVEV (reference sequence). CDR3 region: CASSFNLPHTNTARDILNTEAFF. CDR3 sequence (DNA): TGTGCCAGCAGTTTTAATCTCCCACACACCAATACGGCACGGGACATACTGAACACTGAAGCTTTCTTT.

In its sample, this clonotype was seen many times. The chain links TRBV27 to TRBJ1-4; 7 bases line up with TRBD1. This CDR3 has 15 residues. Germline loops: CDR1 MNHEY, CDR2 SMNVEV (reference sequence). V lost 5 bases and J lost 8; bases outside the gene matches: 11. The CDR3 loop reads CASSPQGRATEKLFF. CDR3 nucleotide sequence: TGTGCCAGCAGTCCACAGGGGAGGGCGACAGAAAAACTGTTTTTT. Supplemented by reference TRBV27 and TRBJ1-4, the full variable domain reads EAQVTQNPRYLITVTGKKLTVTCSQNMNHEYMSWYRQDPGLGLRQIYYSMNVEVTDKGDVPEGYKVSRKEKRNFPLILESPSPNQTSLYFCASSPQGRATEKLFFGSGTQLSVL.